These T cell receptor beta chains were read from a single sample in a study of T-cell reconstitution after alpha-beta-depleted transplantation in children. One entry per CDR3 protein, called by TCRdb with MiXCR from the PCR reads. The sample consists of 640,000 or so distinct CDR3 sequences, 15% to 20% of them appearing once. The sequenced sample was PBMCs from the stem cell graft donor, obtained from the stem cell graft. These receptors were obtained from a human donor who donated a stem cell graft to a child with acute myeloid leukemia. Both conserved end residues are part of each CDR3. D genes are given only for firm matches. Clone size appears in some rows only: once, few, many, or a class for an expanded clone.

size,J,D,V,CDR3,DNA
many,TRBJ2-7,-,TRBV20-1,CSARAGSAYEQYF,TGCAGTGCTAGGGCGGGGTCTGCCTACGAGCAGTACTTC
many,TRBJ2-1,-,TRBV24-1,CATSDPAKGNEQFF,TGTGCCACCAGTGATCCCGCGAAGGGAAATGAGCAGTTCTTC
few,TRBJ1-1,-,TRBV12-3/TRBV12-4,CASRAPRTEAFF,TGTGCCAGCAGAGCACCGAGAACTGAAGCTTTCTTT
few,TRBJ1-4,TRBD1,TRBV7-2,CASSFSSGTGGEKLFF,TGTGCCAGCAGCTTCTCTTCCGGGACAGGCGGAGAAAAACTGTTTTTT
many,TRBJ1-1,-,TRBV29-1,CSVVREGTEAFF,TGCAGCGTTGTGAGGGAGGGCACTGAAGCTTTCTTT
few,TRBJ2-1,TRBD1,TRBV9,CASSGGQNYNEQFF,TGTGCCAGCAGCGGGGGACAGAACTACAATGAGCAGTTCTTC
many,TRBJ1-1,-,TRBV20-1,CSGAGDTEAFF,TGCAGTGGAGCAGGGGACACTGAAGCTTTCTTT
many,TRBJ1-6,TRBD1,TRBV20-1,CSARTDRTYNSPLHF,TGCAGTGCTAGAACGGACAGGACATATAATTCACCCCTCCACTTT
-,TRBJ2-3,-,TRBV4-3,CASSQVPTGGRSTDTQYF,TGCGCCAGCAGCCAAGTTCCCACTGGTGGCAGGAGCACAGATACGCAGTATTTT
few,TRBJ1-1,-,TRBV5-4,CASSLGTDLLNTEAFF,TGTGCCAGCAGCTTGGGGACAGACCTCCTGAACACTGAAGCTTTCTTT
many,TRBJ2-3,TRBD1,TRBV20-1,CSARDPGQRTDTQYF,TGCAGTGCTAGAGACCCGGGACAGCGCACAGATACGCAGTATTTT
few,TRBJ1-2,-,TRBV5-1,CASSLDVTNYGYTF,TGCGCCAGCAGCTTGGACGTTACTAACTATGGCTACACCTTC
few,TRBJ1-1,TRBD1,TRBV6-1,CASGEGAVVNTEAFF,TGTGCCAGCGGGGAGGGGGCCGTCGTGAACACTGAAGCTTTCTTT
many,TRBJ2-7,TRBD1,TRBV20-1,CSARTTGDHEQYF,TGCAGTGCTAGGACGACAGGGGACCACGAGCAGTACTTC
many,TRBJ1-1,-,TRBV29-1,CSVAGQTEAFF,TGCAGCGTTGCCGGGCAGACTGAAGCTTTCTTT
-,TRBJ2-3,-,TRBV6-2/TRBV6-3,CASSYPPYVDGVPIDTQYF,TGTGCCAGCAGTTACCCACCTTATGTTGACGGAGTTCCAATTGATACGCAGTATTTT
many,TRBJ1-1,-,TRBV7-9,CASSLKDGVF,TGTGCCAGCAGCTTAAAGGACGGCGTCTTT
few,TRBJ2-3,TRBD1,TRBV18,CASSQDRGRLDTQYF,TGTGCCAGCTCTCAGGACAGGGGAAGGTTGGATACGCAGTATTTT
few,TRBJ2-3,-,TRBV5-5,CASSLGTFTDTQYF,TGTGCCAGCAGCTTGGGTACATTCACAGATACGCAGTATTTT
-,TRBJ2-3,-,TRBV5-1,CASSLAYSGGRSTDTQYF,TGCGCCAGCAGCTTGGCCTACTCGGGGGGCCGGAGCACAGATACGCAGTATTTT
many,TRBJ2-7,TRBD1,TRBV20-1,CSGQGINEQYF,TGCAGTGGACAGGGGATCAACGAGCAGTACTTC
many,TRBJ2-1,-,TRBV5-6,CASILGGPSNEQFF,TGTGCCAGCATTCTCGGGGGGCCCTCCAATGAGCAGTTCTTC
many,TRBJ1-4,TRBD1,TRBV20-1,CSASTGASQGNEKLFF,TGCAGTGCTAGCACAGGGGCCTCACAGGGTAATGAAAAACTGTTTTTT
many,TRBJ2-3,-,TRBV29-1,CSVRRLVMSTDTQYF,TGCAGCGTCCGTAGACTAGTCATGAGCACAGATACGCAGTATTTT
few,TRBJ1-2,-,TRBV4-3,CASSLGVGGGGYTF,TGCGCCAGCAGCCTAGGGGTCGGGGGAGGAGGCTACACCTTC
many,TRBJ2-1,-,TRBV11-2,CASTQLWGQADHNEQFF,TGTGCCAGCACCCAATTGTGGGGCCAGGCAGACCACAATGAGCAGTTCTTC
-,TRBJ2-7,-,TRBV12-3/TRBV12-4,CASSVGGGEKYF,TGTGCCAGCAGTGTGGGCGGCGGGGAGAAGTACTTC
few,TRBJ2-5,-,TRBV12-3/TRBV12-4,CASSSPGTKQETQYF,TGTGCCAGCAGTTCCCCCGGGACAAAACAAGAGACCCAGTACTTC
-,TRBJ2-1,-,TRBV5-1,CASSFLGEPYNEQFF,TGCGCCAGCAGCTTTCTAGGGGAGCCCTACAATGAGCAGTTCTTC
-,TRBJ2-5,TRBD1,TRBV29-1,CSVLGQGVGKTQYF,TGCAGCGTACTAGGACAGGGGGTCGGGAAGACCCAGTACTTC
-,TRBJ2-3,-,TRBV28,CASSAEREYADTQYF,TGTGCCAGCAGCGCGGAGAGAGAGTACGCAGATACGCAGTATTTT
few,TRBJ2-3,TRBD2,TRBV28,CASSPAKRGGTDTQYF,TGTGCCAGCAGCCCCGCCAAGCGGGGGGGCACAGATACGCAGTATTTT
few,TRBJ2-3,-,TRBV6-1,CASLYPPEDTQYF,TGTGCCAGCCTCTACCCTCCTGAAGATACGCAGTATTTT
many,TRBJ2-7,-,TRBV29-1,CSVKRGSDEQYF,TGCAGCGTTAAGAGAGGTTCGGACGAGCAGTACTTC
many,TRBJ1-2,TRBD1,TRBV20-1,CSAGQGAGGYTF,TGCAGTGCAGGACAGGGGGCGGGTGGCTACACCTTC
few,TRBJ2-1,-,TRBV7-2,CASKPDPWGEQFF,TGTGCCAGCAAACCAGACCCATGGGGTGAGCAGTTCTTC
-,TRBJ1-1,-,TRBV25-1,CASSGGVGYTEAFF,TGTGCCAGCAGTGGGGGGGTGGGGTACACTGAAGCTTTCTTT
-,TRBJ2-1,TRBD2,TRBV20-1,CSAFLGTSGGVFF,TGCAGTGCTTTCCTCGGGACTAGCGGGGGTGTGTTCTTC
few,TRBJ1-4,-,TRBV4-1,CASSQAPSGKLFF,TGCGCCAGCAGCCAGGCCCCGAGTGGAAAACTGTTTTTT
few,TRBJ2-7,-,TRBV30,CAWRGGGSYEQYF,TGTGCCTGGAGAGGTGGGGGGTCCTACGAGCAGTACTTC
many,TRBJ1-2,-,TRBV5-5,CASSEQRQTNYGYTF,TGTGCCAGCAGCGAACAGAGACAGACTAACTATGGCTACACCTTC
many,TRBJ2-1,-,TRBV7-6,CASSLDLPYNEQFF,TGTGCCAGCAGCTTAGACTTACCCTACAATGAGCAGTTCTTC
few,TRBJ2-7,TRBD1,TRBV4-3,CASSQGGQGVFNEQYF,TGCGCCAGCAGCCAAGGGGGACAGGGGGTTTTCAACGAGCAGTACTTC
few,TRBJ2-1,-,TRBV9,CASSLRTPLTYNEQFF,TGTGCCAGCAGCCTCAGGACTCCCTTGACCTACAATGAGCAGTTCTTC
many,TRBJ2-3,-,TRBV20-1,CSARGGSTDTQYF,TGCAGTGCTAGAGGTGGAAGCACAGATACGCAGTATTTT
-,TRBJ2-1,-,TRBV7-2,CVSSSRPSSYNEQFF,TGTGTCAGCAGTTCCCGACCTAGCTCCTACAATGAGCAGTTCTTC
few,TRBJ1-1,-,TRBV10-3,CAISEWREAFF,TGTGCCATCAGTGAATGGAGGGAAGCTTTCTTT
-,TRBJ2-5,-,TRBV20-1,CSARRRGSQETQYF,TGCAGTGCTAGGAGAAGGGGTTCCCAAGAGACCCAGTACTTC
many,TRBJ2-2,TRBD2,TRBV20-1,CSARRGLKNTGELFF,TGCAGTGCTAGACGGGGACTAAAGAACACCGGGGAGCTGTTTTTT